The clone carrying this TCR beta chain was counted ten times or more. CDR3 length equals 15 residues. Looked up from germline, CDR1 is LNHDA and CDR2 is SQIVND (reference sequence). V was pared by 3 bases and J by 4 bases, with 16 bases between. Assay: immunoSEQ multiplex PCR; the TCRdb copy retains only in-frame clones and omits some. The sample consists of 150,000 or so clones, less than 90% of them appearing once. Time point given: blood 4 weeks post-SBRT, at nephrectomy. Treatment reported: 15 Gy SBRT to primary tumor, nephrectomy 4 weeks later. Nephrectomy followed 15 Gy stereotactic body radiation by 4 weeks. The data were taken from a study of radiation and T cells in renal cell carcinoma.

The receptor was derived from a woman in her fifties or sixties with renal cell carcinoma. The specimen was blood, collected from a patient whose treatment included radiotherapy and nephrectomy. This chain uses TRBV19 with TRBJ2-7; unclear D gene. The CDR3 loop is CASSISAAEEYEQYF. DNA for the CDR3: TGTGCCAGTAGTATCTCGGCGGCAGAGGAGTACGAGCAGTACTTC.